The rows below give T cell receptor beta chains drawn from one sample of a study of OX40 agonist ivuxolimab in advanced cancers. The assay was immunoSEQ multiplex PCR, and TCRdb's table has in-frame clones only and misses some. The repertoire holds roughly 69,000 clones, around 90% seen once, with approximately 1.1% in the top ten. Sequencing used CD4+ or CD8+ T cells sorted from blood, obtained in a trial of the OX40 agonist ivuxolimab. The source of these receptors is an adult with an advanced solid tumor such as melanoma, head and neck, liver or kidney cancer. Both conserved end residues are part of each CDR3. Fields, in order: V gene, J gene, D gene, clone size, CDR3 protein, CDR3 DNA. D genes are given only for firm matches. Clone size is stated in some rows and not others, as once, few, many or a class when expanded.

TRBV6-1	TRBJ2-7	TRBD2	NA	CASNQGLAGYYEQYF	TGTGCCAGCAACCAAGGGCTAGCGGGATACTACGAGCAGTACTTC
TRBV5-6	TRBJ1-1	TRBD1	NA	CASSWTGVQNTEAFF	TGTGCCAGCAGCTGGACAGGGGTCCAGAACACTGAAGCTTTCTTT
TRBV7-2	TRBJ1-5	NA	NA	CASSLSVNQPQHF	TGTGCCAGCAGCTTGTCGGTCAATCAGCCCCAGCATTTT
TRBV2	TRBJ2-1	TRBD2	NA	CASSYPSGGGYNEQFF	TGTGCCAGCAGTTATCCTAGCGGGGGGGGTTACAATGAGCAGTTCTTC
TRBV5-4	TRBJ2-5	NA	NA	CASSRAGPGDQETQYF	TGTGCCAGCAGCCGAGCCGGTCCGGGTGACCAAGAGACCCAGTACTTC
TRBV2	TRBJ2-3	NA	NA	CASSATGTGTDTQYF	TGTGCCAGCAGTGCCACGGGGACCGGCACAGATACGCAGTATTTT
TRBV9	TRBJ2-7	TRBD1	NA	CASSVGQGFYEQYF	TGTGCCAGCAGCGTAGGACAGGGGTTCTACGAGCAGTACTTC
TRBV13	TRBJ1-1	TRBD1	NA	CASSPRTGAEPEAFF	TGTGCCAGCAGCCCCCGCACAGGGGCCGAACCTGAAGCTTTCTTT
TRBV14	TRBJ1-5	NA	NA	CASSQGSGDQPQHF	TGTGCCAGCAGCCAAGGATCAGGGGATCAGCCCCAGCATTTT
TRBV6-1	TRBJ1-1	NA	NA	CASSEPGEGTEAFF	TGTGCCAGCAGTGAACCAGGGGAGGGCACTGAAGCTTTCTTT
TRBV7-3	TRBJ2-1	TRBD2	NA	CASSSLAAGNDEQFF	TGTGCCAGCAGCTCCCTCGCAGCGGGGAATGATGAGCAGTTCTTC
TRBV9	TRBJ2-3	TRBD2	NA	CASSENRQLAGGPTDTQYF	TGTGCCAGCAGCGAAAACCGCCAACTAGCGGGGGGGCCGACAGATACGCAGTATTTT
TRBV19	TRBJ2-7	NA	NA	CASSGGSSYEQYF	TGTGCCAGTAGTGGGGGAAGCTCCTACGAGCAGTACTTC
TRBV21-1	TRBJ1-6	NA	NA	CASSKGSANSPLHF	TGTGCCAGCAGCAAAGGTTCAGCTAATTCACCCCTCCACTTT
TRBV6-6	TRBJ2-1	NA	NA	CASSYSRENEQFF	TGTGCCAGCAGTTACTCTAGGGAGAATGAGCAGTTCTTC
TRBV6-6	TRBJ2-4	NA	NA	CASTTGQSIAKNIQYF	TGTGCCAGCACCACCGGACAGTCGATAGCCAAAAACATTCAGTACTTC
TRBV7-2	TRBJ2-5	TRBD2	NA	CASSWNSGGAETQYF	TGTGCCAGCAGCTGGAATAGCGGGGGGGCAGAGACCCAGTACTTC
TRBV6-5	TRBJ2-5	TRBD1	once	CASSYSRQGGTQYF	TGTGCCAGCAGTTACTCTCGACAGGGTGGGACCCAGTACTTC
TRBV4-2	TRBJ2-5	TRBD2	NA	CASSAGGSGGFLETQYF	TGTGCCAGCAGCGCAGGGGGGAGCGGGGGGTTCCTAGAGACCCAGTACTTC
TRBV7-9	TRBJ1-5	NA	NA	CASSLEVAGTLGQPQHF	TGTGCCAGCAGCTTAGAGGTAGCGGGGACCCTAGGGCAGCCCCAGCATTTT
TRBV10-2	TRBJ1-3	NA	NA	CASSELEGNTIYF	TGCGCCAGCAGTGAACTCGAAGGAAACACCATATATTTT
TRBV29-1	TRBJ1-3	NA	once	CSVGSPRGAGNTIYF	TGCAGCGTCGGTAGTCCGCGGGGAGCTGGAAACACCATATATTTT
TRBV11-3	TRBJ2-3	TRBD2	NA	CASTTGTSGGRSTDTQYF	TGTGCCAGCACCACGGGGACTAGCGGGGGGCGTAGCACAGATACGCAGTATTTT
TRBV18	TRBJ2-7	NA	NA	CASSPPWDNYEQYF	TGTGCCAGCTCACCACCGTGGGACAACTACGAGCAGTACTTC
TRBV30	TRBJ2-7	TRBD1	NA	CAWSTGTGMYEQYF	TGTGCCTGGAGTACCGGGACAGGGATGTACGAGCAGTACTTC
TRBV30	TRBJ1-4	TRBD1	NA	CAWRLGDREEKLFF	TGTGCCTGGCGCCTCGGGGACAGGGAAGAAAAACTGTTTTTT
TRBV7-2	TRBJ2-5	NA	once	CASSSRETQYF	TGTGCCAGCAGCTCTCGAGAGACCCAGTACTTC
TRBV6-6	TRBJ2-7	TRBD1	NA	CASSSRDSSYEQYF	TGTGCCAGCAGCTCCCGGGACAGCTCCTACGAGCAGTACTTC
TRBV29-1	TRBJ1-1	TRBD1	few	CSVATGPNTEAFF	TGCAGCGTGGCGACAGGGCCGAACACTGAAGCTTTCTTT
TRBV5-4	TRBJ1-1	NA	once	CASSLHSGNTEAFF	TGTGCCAGCAGCTTACACAGCGGAAACACTGAAGCTTTCTTT
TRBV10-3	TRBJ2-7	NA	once	CAISQANQGGYEQYF	TGTGCCATCTCCCAAGCAAACCAGGGGGGCTACGAGCAGTACTTC
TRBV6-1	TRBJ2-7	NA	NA	CASSEGFYEQYF	TGTGCCAGCAGTGAAGGGTTCTACGAGCAGTACTTC
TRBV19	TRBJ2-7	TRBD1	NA	CASSIDRDHEQYF	TGTGCCAGTAGTATCGACAGGGACCACGAGCAGTACTTC
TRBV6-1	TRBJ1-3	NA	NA	CASTRSGNTIYF	TGTGCCAGCACCAGGTCTGGAAACACCATATATTTT
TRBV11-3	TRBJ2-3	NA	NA	CASSPKRDSLDTQYF	TGTGCCAGCAGCCCTAAGAGGGACTCGCTAGATACGCAGTATTTT
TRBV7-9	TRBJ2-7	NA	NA	CASSPLGRVVYEQYF	TGTGCCAGCTCACCCCTTGGCAGGGTGGTCTACGAGCAGTACTTC
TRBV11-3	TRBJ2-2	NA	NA	CASSLGAELFF	TGTGCCAGCAGCTTAGGGGCGGAGCTGTTTTTT
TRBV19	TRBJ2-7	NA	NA	CASSLDYSYEQYF	TGTGCCAGTAGTCTGGACTACTCCTACGAGCAGTACTTC
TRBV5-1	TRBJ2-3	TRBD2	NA	CASSLTSVITDTQYF	TGCGCCAGCAGCTTGACTAGCGTGATAACAGATACGCAGTATTTT
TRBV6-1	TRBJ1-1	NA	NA	CASSPGTGNTEAFF	TGTGCCAGCAGCCCCGGGACGGGGAACACTGAAGCTTTCTTT
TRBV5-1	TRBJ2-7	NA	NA	CASSQQEAYEQYF	TGCGCCAGCAGCCAACAGGAGGCCTACGAGCAGTACTTC
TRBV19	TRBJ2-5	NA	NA	CASTSGSTETQYF	TGTGCCAGTACCTCGGGATCTACGGAGACCCAGTACTTC